This T cell receptor (beta chain) is drawn from a study of human T cells and chemical hapten exposure. Study details: Slight differences in pooled library volume were the main source of varying TCR yields across samples.

Looked up from germline, CDR1 is SGHTA and CDR2 is FQGNSA. CDR3 length equals 13 residues. Trimming pared 3 bases from V and 1 base from J, leaving 7 bases between. Of note for this clonotype: Its antigen remains unidentified.

Total RNA was isolated from unfractionated whole blood. As the library was built, unique molecular identifiers were attached to individual cDNA molecules. Under the authors' procedure: Between 23,224 and 690,600 TCRs appeared in each sample, and the median stood at 95,638. TCRdb re-analysed the 5' RACE reads in MiXCR, keeping a single row per CDR3 protein. Clone size and V and J calls follow TCRdb, not the original study. Of tens of thousands of distinct CDR3 sequences listed, roughly 15% are singletons. Study-level points and caveats: TCRs exceeding a frequency of 1 in 1000 stayed unchanged under DPC sensitization.

This chain joins TRBV7-2 and TRBJ2-7; D remains unclear. This clonotype was sampled from a female donor in good health. The CDR3, as DNA: TGTGCCAGCAGCTTGGTCCAATCCTACGAGCAGTACTTC. Translation: CASSLVQSYEQYF.